This T cell receptor (beta chain) was sequenced during a study of blood T cell repertoires in COVID-19. As for the study in general: Sites across the United States, Italy and Spain contributed samples from acute and convalescent COVID-19. T cells, B-cell-depleted T cells, or PBMCs supplied cDNA or gDNA.

TCRdb keeps only in-frame clones here, not all; method: immunoSEQ multiplex PCR. The repertoire holds over 55,000 clones, with 60% to 85% as singletons. The ends lost 0 bases at V and 7 bases at J; junction bases unmatched: 8. The CDR3 loop spans 16 amino acids. CDR1 and CDR2 from the germline V gene are MNHNS and SASEGT. Specimen: peripheral blood. The sequence derives from a human donor in a cohort sampled during active COVID-19. This chain joins TRBV6-1 and TRBJ2-7; 11 bases align to TRBD2. CDR3 residues: CASSEAVAGGPKEQYF. The DNA for the CDR3 is TGTGCCAGCAGTGAAGCAGTAGCGGGAGGGCCCAAGGAGCAGTACTTC.